The 5 T cell receptor beta chains below all came from one sample that was sequenced in a study of CD8 T cells in Susac syndrome. The RNA input was about 0.45 to 1 ug, and it was reverse transcribed with random hexamers. TCRdb called the immunoSEQ multiplex PCR reads again in MiXCR, with one record for every CDR3 protein. The sample lists approximately 180,000 distinct CDR3 sequences, 93% occurring once. The material sequenced was CD4+ T cells from PBMCs. The receptors here all came from a human donor with multiple sclerosis.

DNA for the CDR3: TGTGCCATCAAGGGGGGGGCCCAAGAGACCCAGTACTTC. This translates into CAIKGGAQETQYF. This chain connects TRBV10-3 to TRBJ2-5; D perhaps matches TRBD2 (7 bases). Between the trimmed V and J ends, which lost 7 bases and 1 base, there was a span of 10 bases. CDR1 and CDR2 (germline): ENHRY, SYGVKD. This CDR3 has 13 amino acids.

The chain combines TRBV9 with TRBJ2-1; D may correspond to TRBD1 or TRBD2 (5 bases each). The germline CDR1 and CDR2 sequences are SGDLS and YYNGEE. The V gene lost 2 bases and the J gene lost 9 bases, with 15 bases spanning the gap. CDR3 size: 14 residues. Written as DNA, the CDR3 is TGTGCCAGCAGCGTCGGGACCACTACTGGTGAGCAGTTCTTC. Translated: CASSVGTTTGEQFF.

The chain links TRBV5-1 to TRBJ2-2, with D maybe TRBD1 (5 bases). The length of the CDR3 is 14 residues. The ends were cut back, 2 bases at V and 6 bases at J, with 11 bases in the middle. Germline V CDR1 and CDR2: SGHRS, YFSETQ. CDR3 residues: CASSFSGLAGELFF. In nucleotides, the CDR3 is TGCGCCAGCAGCTTTTCAGGGTTGGCCGGGGAGCTGTTTTTT.

A single count supports this clonotype. The chain links TRBV28 to TRBJ1-6; D is unclear. This CDR3 has 13 amino acids. Germline assignment: CDR1 MDHEN and CDR2 SYDVKM. V lost 6 bases, J lost 1 base, and 4 bases lay in between. CDR3 coding DNA: TGTGCCAGCAGGGTGTCCTATAATTCACCCCTCCACTTT. Translated, it gives CASRVSYNSPLHF. Using reference TRBV28 and TRBJ1-6 for the parts outside the CDR3, the full variable domain is DVKVTQSSRYLVKRTGEKVFLECVQDMDHENMFWYRQDPGLGLRLIYFSYDVKMKEKGDIPEGYSVSREKKERFSLILESASTNQTSMYLCASRVSYNSPLHFGNGTRLTVT.

V gene TRBV2 combines with J gene TRBJ2-6, with TRBD1 as a possible D gene (5 bases). The V gene lost 6 bases and the J gene lost 4 bases, with 19 bases spanning the gap. The CDR3 sequence is 17 residues long. Germline assignment: CDR1 SNHLY and CDR2 FYNNEI. DNA for the CDR3: TGTGCCAGCAGCGCCGGACAAGGCTTGAAGGGGGCCAACGTCCTGACTTTC. Translating it yields CASSAGQGLKGANVLTF.